Presented here are 10 T cell receptor beta chains from one specimen sequenced in a study of vaccination effects on CD4 cells after COVID-19. Sequencing used immunoSEQ multiplex PCR; TCRdb keeps in-frame clones, though not all of them. The sample yields about 37,000 clones, approximately 74% seen once. Once cultured for nine to ten days, the cells underwent separation to obtain CD4+ T cells. These receptors' antigens are unknown. Sequencing was performed on CD4+ T cells from PBMCs cultured without peptide, taken before COVID-19 vaccination. The receptors stem from a human donor who received a COVID-19 vaccine.

The rearrangement joins TRBV29-1 to TRBJ1-2; no clear D. This CDR3 is built from 14 residues. Germline V lookup: CDR1 SQVTM, CDR2 ANQGSEA. V was shortened by 6 bases and J by 2 bases, with 16 bases between the two germline ends. This CDR3 reads CSVGDSGLNYGYTF. CDR3 DNA: TGCAGCGTGGGAGATTCGGGGTTAAACTATGGCTACACCTTC.

J is TRBJ1-2 and V is TRBV14, with TRBD1 identical over 12 bases. Trimming removed 2 bases from V and 7 bases from J; junction bases left unmatched: 11. The CDR3 contains 17 residues. The germline V gene has CDR1 SGHDN and CDR2 FVKESK. CDR3 loop: CASSQLFDGTGGPGYTF. The CDR3 region has the DNA TGTGCCAGCAGCCAACTATTCGACGGGACAGGGGGCCCTGGCTACACCTTC.

Turning to this clone: A junction end diverges from the germline sequence, so it may reflect a read error. The gene calls are TRBV27 and TRBJ1-2; no reliable D call. The CDR3 spans 11 residues. Germline CDR1 reads MNHEY; CDR2 reads SMNVEV (reference sequence). CDR3 in amino acids: CASGFPYGYTF. In nucleotides, the CDR3 is TGTGCCAGCGGTTTTCCATATGGCTACACCTTC.

This chain joins TRBV18 and TRBJ2-7, with 9 positions matching TRBD1. CDR3 length: 16 amino acids. Germline trimming cut 6 bases from V and 3 bases from J; bases unmatched to any gene: 12. Germline CDR1 is KGHSH and CDR2 is LQKENI. The CDR3 loop is CASSRLSGTGFYEQYF. In nucleotides, the CDR3 is TGTGCCAGCTCGCGCCTCTCCGGGACAGGGTTCTACGAGCAGTACTTC. The whole variable domain, remainder taken from reference TRBV18 and TRBJ2-7, is NAGVMQNPRHLVRRRGQEARLRCSPMKGHSHVYWYRQLPEEGLKFMVYLQKENIIDESGMPKERFSAEFPKEGPSILRIQQVVRGDSAAYFCASSRLSGTGFYEQYFGPGTRLTVT.

This rearrangement joins TRBV4-1 to TRBJ2-4; D perhaps matches TRBD1 (5 bases). Trimming removed 1 base from V and 0 bases from J, with 10 bases in between. The CDR3 consists of 16 residues. Germline lookup yields CDR1 MGHRA and CDR2 YSYEKL. CDR3 in DNA: TGCGCCAGCAGCCAAGGACAGCACCTAGCCAAAAACATTCAGTACTTC. Translated: CASSQGQHLAKNIQYF.

V is TRBV29-1 and J is TRBJ1-1; TRBD1 agrees at 8 bases. The germline gives CDR1 SQVTM, CDR2 ANQGSEA. CDR3 length: 13 amino acids. The trim removed 3 bases at V and 11 bases at J, leaving 11 bases unmatched. CDR3: CSVDGQGASVAFF. The DNA of the CDR3 is TGCAGCGTTGACGGGCAGGGGGCTTCGGTGGCTTTCTTT.

The chain combines TRBV2 with TRBJ1-2, with D possibly being TRBD1 (5 bases). The CDR3 consists of 12 residues. V lost 2 bases to trimming and J lost 6 bases, with 7 bases between them. The V gene's germline CDR1 is SNHLY and CDR2 FYNNEI. The CDR3 region is CASSEWGNGYTF. The CDR3 nucleotides are TGTGCCAGCAGTGAATGGGGGAATGGCTACACCTTC.

The chain employs TRBV3-1 (or the pseudogene TRBV3-2) and TRBJ1-2; TRBD1 agrees at 8 bases. The CDR3 has 14 amino acids. Germline CDR1 reads LGHDT; CDR2 reads YNNKEL (reference sequence). The J segment lost 4 bases and the V segment lost 2 bases, leaving 3 bases of the junction unmatched. DNA of the CDR3: TGTGCCAGCAGCCAACAGGGGGCGAGCTATGGCTACACCTTC. It translates to CASSQQGASYGYTF.

This clone appeared a few times. J is TRBJ1-1 and V is TRBV10-2, with D unclear. Trimming stripped 3 bases from V and 0 bases from J, with 5 bases between. The CDR3 spans 13 residues. From germline, CDR1 is WSHSY and CDR2 SAAADI. The CDR3 DNA is TGCGCCAGCAGTGATTATTTGAACACTGAAGCTTTCTTT. It translates to CASSDYLNTEAFF.

V and J are TRBV24-1 and TRBJ2-3; possibly TRBD2 for D (6 bases). This CDR3 region has 15 residues. The V gene's germline CDR1 is KGHDR and CDR2 SFDVKD. Trimming shortened V by 0 bases and J by 4 bases, and 10 bases separated the two germline ends. Here the CDR3 reads CATSDLGTGADTQYF. The CDR3 bases are TGTGCCACCAGTGATTTGGGGACTGGGGCAGATACGCAGTATTTT.